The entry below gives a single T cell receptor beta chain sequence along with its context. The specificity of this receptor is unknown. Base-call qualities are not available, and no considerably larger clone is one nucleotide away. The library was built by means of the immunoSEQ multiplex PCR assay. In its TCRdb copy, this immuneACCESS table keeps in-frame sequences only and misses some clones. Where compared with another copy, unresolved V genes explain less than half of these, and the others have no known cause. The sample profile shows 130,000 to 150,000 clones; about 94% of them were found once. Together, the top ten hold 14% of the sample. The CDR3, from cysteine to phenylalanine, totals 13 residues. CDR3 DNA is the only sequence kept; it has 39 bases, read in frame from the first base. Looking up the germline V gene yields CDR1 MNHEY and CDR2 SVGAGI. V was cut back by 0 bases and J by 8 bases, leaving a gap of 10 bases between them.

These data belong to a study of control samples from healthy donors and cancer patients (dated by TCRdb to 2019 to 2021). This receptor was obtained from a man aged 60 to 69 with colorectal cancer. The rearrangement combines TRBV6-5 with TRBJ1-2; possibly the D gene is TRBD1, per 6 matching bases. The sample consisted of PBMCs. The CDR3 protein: CASSYSHRVGYTF. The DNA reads TGTGCCAGCAGTTACTCCCACAGGGTAGGCTACACCTTC.